This paragraph reports one T cell receptor beta chain. This specimen belongs to a study of blood T cell repertoires in COVID-19. Profiled with immunoSEQ multiplex PCR; TCRdb holds only in-frame clones, not every one. The sample has roughly 240,000 clones, approximately 85% seen once. Germline loops: CDR1 SGHDN, CDR2 FVKESK. Trimming at V came to 1 base and at J to 5 bases, leaving 11 bases not matched to a gene. The CDR3 is 17 residues long. The receptor comes from a man in his fifties or sixties with COVID-19, enrolled during active disease. The V call is TRBV14, the J call TRBJ1-1, with 9 bases that match TRBD1. The specimen sequenced was peripheral blood. This CDR3 reads CASSQAYGTGQFTEAFF. CDR3 DNA: TGTGCCAGCAGCCAAGCGTATGGGACAGGGCAGTTTACTGAAGCTTTCTTT.